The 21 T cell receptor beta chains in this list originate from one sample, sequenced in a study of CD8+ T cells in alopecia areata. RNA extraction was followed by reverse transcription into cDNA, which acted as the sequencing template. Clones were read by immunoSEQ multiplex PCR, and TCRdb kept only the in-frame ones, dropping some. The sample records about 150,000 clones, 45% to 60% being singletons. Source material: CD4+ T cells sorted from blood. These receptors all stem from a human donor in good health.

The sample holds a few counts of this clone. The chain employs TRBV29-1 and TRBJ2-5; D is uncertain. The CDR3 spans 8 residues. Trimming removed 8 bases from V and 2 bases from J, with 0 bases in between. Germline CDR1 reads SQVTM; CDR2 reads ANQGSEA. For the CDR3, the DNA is TGCAGCCAAGAGACCCAGTACTTC. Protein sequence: CSQETQYF.

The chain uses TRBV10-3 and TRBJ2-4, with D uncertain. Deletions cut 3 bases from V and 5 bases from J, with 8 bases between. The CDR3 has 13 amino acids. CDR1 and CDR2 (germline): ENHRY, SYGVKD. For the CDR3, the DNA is TGTGCCATCAGTGAAGTTAGTGAAAACATTCAGTACTTC. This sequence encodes CAISEVSENIQYF.

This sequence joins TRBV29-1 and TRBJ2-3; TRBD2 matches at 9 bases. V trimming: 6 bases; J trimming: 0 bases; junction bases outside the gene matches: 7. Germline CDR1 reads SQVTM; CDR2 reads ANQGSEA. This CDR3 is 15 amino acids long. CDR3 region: CSVKVLAGSTDTQYF. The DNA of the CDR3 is TGCAGCGTAAAGGTACTAGCGGGTAGCACAGATACGCAGTATTTT.

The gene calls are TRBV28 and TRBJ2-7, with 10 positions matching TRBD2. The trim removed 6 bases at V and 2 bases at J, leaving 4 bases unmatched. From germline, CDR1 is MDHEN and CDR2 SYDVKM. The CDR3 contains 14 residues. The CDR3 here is CASRSGRGPYEQYF. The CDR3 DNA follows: TGTGCCAGCAGGAGCGGGAGGGGACCCTACGAGCAGTACTTC.

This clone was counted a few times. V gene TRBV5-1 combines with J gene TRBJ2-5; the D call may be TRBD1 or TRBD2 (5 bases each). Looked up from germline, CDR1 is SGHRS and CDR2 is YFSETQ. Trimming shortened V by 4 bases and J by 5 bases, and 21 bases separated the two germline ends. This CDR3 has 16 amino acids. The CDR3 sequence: CASSLSGWGPRETQYF. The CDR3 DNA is TGCGCCAGCAGCCTCTCGGGGTGGGGACCCAGGGAGACCCAGTACTTC.

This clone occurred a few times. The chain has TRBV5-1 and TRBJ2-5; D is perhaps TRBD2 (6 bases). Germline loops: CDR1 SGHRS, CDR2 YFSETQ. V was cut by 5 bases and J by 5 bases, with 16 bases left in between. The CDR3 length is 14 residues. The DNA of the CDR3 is TGCGCCAGCAGTCTGGAGGGTATTGTGGAGACCCAGTACTTC. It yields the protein CASSLEGIVETQYF.

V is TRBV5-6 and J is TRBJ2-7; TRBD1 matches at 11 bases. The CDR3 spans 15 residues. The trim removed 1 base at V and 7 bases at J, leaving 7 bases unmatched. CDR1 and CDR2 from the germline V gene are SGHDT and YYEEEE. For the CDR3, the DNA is TGTGCCAGCAGCTTGCCCGGGACAGGGGGAGAAGAGCAGTACTTC. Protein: CASSLPGTGGEEQYF.

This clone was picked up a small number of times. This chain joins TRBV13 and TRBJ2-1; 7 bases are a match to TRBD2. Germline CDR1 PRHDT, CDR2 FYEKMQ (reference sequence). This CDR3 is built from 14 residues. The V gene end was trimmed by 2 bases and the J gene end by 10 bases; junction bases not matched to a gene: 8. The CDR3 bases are TGTGCCAGCAGCTTATCTGGGAGGGCCGCGGAGCAGTTCTTC. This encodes CASSLSGRAAEQFF.

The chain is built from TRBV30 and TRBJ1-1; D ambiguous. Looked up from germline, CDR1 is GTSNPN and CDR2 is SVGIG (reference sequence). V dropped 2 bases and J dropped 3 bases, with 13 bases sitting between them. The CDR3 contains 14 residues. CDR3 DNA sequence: TGTGCCTGGAGTCCCCCGGCCCGGTACACTGAAGCTTTCTTT. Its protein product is CAWSPPARYTEAFF. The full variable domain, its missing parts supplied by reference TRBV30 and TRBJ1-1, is SQTIHQWPATLVQPVGSPLSLECTVEGTSNPNLYWYRQAAGRGLQLLFYSVGIGQISSEVPQNLSASRPQDRQFILSSKKLLLSDSGFYLCAWSPPARYTEAFFGQGTRLTVV.

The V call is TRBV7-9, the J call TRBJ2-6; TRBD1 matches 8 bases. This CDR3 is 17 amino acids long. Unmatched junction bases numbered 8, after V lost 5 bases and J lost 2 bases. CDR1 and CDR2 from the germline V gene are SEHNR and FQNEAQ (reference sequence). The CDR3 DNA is TGTGCCAGCAGCCGACGGTCAGGGGGCACTGGGGCCAACGTCCTGACTTTC. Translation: CASSRRSGGTGANVLTF.

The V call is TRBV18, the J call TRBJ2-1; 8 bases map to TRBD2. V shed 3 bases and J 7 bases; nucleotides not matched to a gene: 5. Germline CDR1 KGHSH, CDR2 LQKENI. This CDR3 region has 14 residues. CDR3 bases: TGTGCCAGCTCACCTGGACTAGCTGTTAATGAGCAGTTCTTC. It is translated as CASSPGLAVNEQFF. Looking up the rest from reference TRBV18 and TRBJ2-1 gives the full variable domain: NAGVMQNPRHLVRRRGQEARLRCSPMKGHSHVYWYRQLPEEGLKFMVYLQKENIIDESGMPKERFSAEFPKEGPSILRIQQVVRGDSAAYFCASSPGLAVNEQFFGPGTRLTVL.

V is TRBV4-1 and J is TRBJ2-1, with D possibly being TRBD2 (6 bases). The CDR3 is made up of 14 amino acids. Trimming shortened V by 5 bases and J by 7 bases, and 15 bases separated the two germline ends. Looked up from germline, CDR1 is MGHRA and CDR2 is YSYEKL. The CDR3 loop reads CASSVEGGGNEQFF. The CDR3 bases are TGCGCCAGCAGCGTCGAGGGAGGAGGGAATGAGCAGTTCTTC.

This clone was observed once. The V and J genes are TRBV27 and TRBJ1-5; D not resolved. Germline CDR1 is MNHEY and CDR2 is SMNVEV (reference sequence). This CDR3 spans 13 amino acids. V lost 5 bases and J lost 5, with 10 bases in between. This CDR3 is CASSLWTDQPQHF. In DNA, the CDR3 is TGTGCCAGCAGTCTCTGGACGGATCAGCCCCAGCATTTT.

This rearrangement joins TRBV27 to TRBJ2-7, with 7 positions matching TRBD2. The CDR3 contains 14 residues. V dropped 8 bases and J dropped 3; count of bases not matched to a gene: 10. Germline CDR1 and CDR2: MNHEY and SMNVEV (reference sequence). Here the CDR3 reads CASRRRAGVYEQYF. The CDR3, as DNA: TGTGCCAGCCGGAGGAGGGCGGGAGTCTACGAGCAGTACTTC.

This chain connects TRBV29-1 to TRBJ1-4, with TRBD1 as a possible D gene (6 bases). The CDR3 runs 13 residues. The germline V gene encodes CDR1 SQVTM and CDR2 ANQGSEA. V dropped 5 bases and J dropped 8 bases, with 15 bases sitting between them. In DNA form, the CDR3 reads TGCAGCGTTTCTCGGGGGCGCGAAGAAAAACTGTTTTTT. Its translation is CSVSRGREEKLFF.

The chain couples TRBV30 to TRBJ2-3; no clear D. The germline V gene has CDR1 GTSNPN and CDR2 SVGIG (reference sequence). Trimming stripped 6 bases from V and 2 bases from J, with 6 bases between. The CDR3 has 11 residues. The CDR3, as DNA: TGTGCCTGCGCCTTCACAGATACGCAGTATTTT. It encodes CACAFTDTQYF.

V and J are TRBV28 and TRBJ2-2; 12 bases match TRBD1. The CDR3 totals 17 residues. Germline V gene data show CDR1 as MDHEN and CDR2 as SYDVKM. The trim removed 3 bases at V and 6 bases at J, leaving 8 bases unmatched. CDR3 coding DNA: TGTGCCAGCAGTTTGGCAGGGGGACAGGGGGCGGCCGGGGAGCTGTTTTTT. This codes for CASSLAGGQGAAGELFF.

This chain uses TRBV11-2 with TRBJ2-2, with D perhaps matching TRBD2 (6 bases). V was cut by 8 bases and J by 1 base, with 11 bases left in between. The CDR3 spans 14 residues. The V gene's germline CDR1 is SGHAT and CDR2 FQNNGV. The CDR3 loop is CASGRRVNTGELFF. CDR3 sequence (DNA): TGTGCCAGCGGACGGAGGGTGAACACCGGGGAGCTGTTTTTT.

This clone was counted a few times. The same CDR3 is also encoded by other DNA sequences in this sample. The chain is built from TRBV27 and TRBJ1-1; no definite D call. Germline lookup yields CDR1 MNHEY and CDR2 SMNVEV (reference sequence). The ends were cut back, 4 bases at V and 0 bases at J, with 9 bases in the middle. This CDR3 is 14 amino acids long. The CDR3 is CASSSRPMNTEAFF. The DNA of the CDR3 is TGTGCCAGCAGTTCCAGACCTATGAACACTGAAGCTTTCTTT.

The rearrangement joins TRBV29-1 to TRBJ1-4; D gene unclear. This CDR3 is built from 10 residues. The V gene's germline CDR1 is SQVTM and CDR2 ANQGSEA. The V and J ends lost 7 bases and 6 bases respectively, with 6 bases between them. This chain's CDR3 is CSAGDEKLFF. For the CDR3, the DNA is TGCAGCGCGGGAGATGAAAAACTGTTTTTT.

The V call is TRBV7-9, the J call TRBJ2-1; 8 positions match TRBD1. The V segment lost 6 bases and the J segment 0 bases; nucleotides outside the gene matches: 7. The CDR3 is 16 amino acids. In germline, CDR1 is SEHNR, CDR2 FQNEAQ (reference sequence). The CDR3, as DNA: TGTGCCAGCAGTCGCCCTACAGGGGGCTCCTACAATGAGCAGTTCTTC. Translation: CASSRPTGGSYNEQFF.